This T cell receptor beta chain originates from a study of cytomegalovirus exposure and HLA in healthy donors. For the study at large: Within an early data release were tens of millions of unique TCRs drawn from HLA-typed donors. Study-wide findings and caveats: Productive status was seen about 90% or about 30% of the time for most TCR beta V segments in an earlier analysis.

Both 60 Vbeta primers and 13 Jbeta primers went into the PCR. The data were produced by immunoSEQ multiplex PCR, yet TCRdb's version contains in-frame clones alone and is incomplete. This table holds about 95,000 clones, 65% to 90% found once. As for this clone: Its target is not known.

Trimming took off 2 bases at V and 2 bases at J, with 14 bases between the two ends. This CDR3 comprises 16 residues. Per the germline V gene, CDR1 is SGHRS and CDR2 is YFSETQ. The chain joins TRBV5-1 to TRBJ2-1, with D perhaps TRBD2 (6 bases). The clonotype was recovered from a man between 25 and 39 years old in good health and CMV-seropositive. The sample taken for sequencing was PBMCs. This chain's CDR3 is CASSLREGGAYNEQFF. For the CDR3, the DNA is TGCGCCAGCAGCTTAAGAGAAGGCGGGGCCTACAATGAGCAGTTCTTC. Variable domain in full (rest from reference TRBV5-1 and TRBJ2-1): KAGVTQTPRYLIKTRGQQVTLSCSPISGHRSVSWYQQTPGQGLQFLFEYFSETQRNKGNFPGRFSGRQFSNSRSEMNVSTLELGDSALYLCASSLREGGAYNEQFFGPGTRLTVL.